The present entry profiles one TCR beta chain with its context. Its matching antigen is unknown. The study ran its PCR with 60 Vbeta and 13 Jbeta primers. Source study methods: Counted up in a later analysis, unique TCR beta chains came to some 82 million, with some 9.9 million shared. The protocol was immunoSEQ multiplex PCR, while the TCRdb copy is restricted to in-frame clones and leaves out a portion. V and J calls and clone size are as listed in that table; D and trimming were resolved from the DNA. Among some 130,000 clones listed, more than 65% were seen once. This entry comes from a study of cytomegalovirus exposure and HLA in healthy donors. Study-wide results and limits: Reports credit the classifier with highly specific, highly sensitive diagnosis of cytomegalovirus status. Cytomegalovirus association was listed for 150 to 200 TCR beta chains. Sequencing likely caused a cluster of highly shared sequence variants.

V gave up 1 base and J gave up 4 bases, with 10 bases separating them. Per the germline V gene, CDR1 is SGHTA and CDR2 is FQGNSA. The CDR3 has 14 residues. Material for sequencing was PBMCs. This chain joins TRBV7-2 and TRBJ1-2; the D gene is possibly TRBD1 (5 bases). This TCR was sampled from a male donor in good health and CMV-seropositive. CDR3 sequence reads: CASSLVGQGYGYTF. DNA for the CDR3: TGTGCCAGCAGCTTAGTGGGGCAGGGCTATGGCTACACCTTC.